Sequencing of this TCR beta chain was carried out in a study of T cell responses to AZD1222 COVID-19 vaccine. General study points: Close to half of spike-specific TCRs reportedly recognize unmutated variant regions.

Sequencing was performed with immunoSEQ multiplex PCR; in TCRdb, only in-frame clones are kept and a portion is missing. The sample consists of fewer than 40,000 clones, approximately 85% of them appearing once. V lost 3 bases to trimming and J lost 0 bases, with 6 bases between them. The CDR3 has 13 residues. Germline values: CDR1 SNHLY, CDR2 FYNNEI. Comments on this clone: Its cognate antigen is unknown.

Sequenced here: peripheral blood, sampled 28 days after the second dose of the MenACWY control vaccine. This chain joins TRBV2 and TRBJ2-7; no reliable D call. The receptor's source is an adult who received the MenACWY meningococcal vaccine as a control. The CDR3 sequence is CASSDWHSYEQYF. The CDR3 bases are TGTGCCAGCAGTGACTGGCACTCCTACGAGCAGTACTTC.